This TCR beta chain was obtained from a study of blood T cell repertoires in COVID-19. Study-wide background: The origin of the acute and convalescent COVID-19 samples was the United States, Italy and Spain.

Original handling: Scientists estimated how many nucleated cells there were by amplifying reference gene primers. Here immunoSEQ multiplex PCR was the method, and the copy in TCRdb shows in-frame clones only, minus some. That table furnishes V, J and clone size, whereas the DNA furnished D and trimming. The repertoire includes approximately 130,000 clones, 75% to 85% of them detected once, and about a fifth sits in the top ten. CDR1 and CDR2 from the germline V gene are SGHTA and FQGNSA. The CDR3 consists of 12 residues. Trimming cost V 2 bases and J 9 bases, with 10 bases left between them. The chain uses TRBV7-2 and TRBJ1-2; maybe TRBD1 (5 bases). The receptor's source is a man aged 80 or over with acute or convalescent COVID-19. The sample consisted of peripheral blood. DNA for the CDR3: TGTGCCAGCAGCTTATGGGGGGGTAGCTACACCTTC. Encoded protein: CASSLWGGSYTF.